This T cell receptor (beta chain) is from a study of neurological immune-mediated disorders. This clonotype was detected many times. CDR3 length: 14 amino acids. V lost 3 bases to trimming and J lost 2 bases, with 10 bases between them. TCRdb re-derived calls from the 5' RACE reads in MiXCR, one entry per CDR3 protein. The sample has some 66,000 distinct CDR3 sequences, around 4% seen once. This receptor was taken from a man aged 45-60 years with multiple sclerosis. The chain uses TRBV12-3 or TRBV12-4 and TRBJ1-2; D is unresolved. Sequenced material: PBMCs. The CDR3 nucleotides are TGTGCCAGCAGTTTCTTCAGGCAAAACTATGGCTACACCTTC. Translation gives CASSFFRQNYGYTF.